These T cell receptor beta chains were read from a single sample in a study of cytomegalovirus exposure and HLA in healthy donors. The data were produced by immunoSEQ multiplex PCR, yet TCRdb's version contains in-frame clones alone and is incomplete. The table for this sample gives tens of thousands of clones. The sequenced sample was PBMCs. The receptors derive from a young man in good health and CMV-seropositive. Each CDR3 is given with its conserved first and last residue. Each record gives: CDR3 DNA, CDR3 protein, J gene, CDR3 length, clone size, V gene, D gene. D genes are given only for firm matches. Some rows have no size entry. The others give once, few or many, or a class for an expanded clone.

CDR3 DNA: TGTGCCAGCAGCCCCGGGACAGGGGATCAGCCCCAGCATTTT
CDR3 protein: CASSPGTGDQPQHF
J gene: TRBJ1-5
CDR3 length: 14
clone size: -
V gene: TRBV7-6
D gene: TRBD1

CDR3 DNA: TGTGCCATCAGTGAGTCCCTACCCGACAGGGTAGGGCCCAGGGGGTATGGCTACACCTTC
CDR3 protein: CAISESLPDRVGPRGYGYTF
J gene: TRBJ1-2
CDR3 length: 20
clone size: -
V gene: TRBV10-3
D gene: TRBD1

CDR3 DNA: TGTGCCAGCTCACTCCGAGGGGGGACAGTTGGCACTGAAGCTTTCTTT
CDR3 protein: CASSLRGGTVGTEAFF
J gene: TRBJ1-1
CDR3 length: 16
clone size: -
V gene: TRBV18
D gene: TRBD1

CDR3 DNA: TGTGCCAGCAGCTTAGAACACCTCGTTTTGCAGGGCTACACCTTC
CDR3 protein: CASSLEHLVLQGYTF
J gene: TRBJ1-2
CDR3 length: 15
clone size: -
V gene: TRBV11-2
D gene: -

CDR3 DNA: TGTGCCAGCAGCCAGGAGCGGTTCTCCTACAATGAGCAGTTCTTC
CDR3 protein: CASSQERFSYNEQFF
J gene: TRBJ2-1
CDR3 length: 15
clone size: -
V gene: TRBV4-2
D gene: -

CDR3 DNA: TGTGCCAGCAGTGCCCACTGGACTAGCGGGACCAACTACGAGCAGTACTTC
CDR3 protein: CASSAHWTSGTNYEQYF
J gene: TRBJ2-7
CDR3 length: 17
clone size: -
V gene: TRBV6-1
D gene: TRBD2

CDR3 DNA: TGTGCCAGCACGCTATGGGACAGGGGCACAGATACGCAGTATTTT
CDR3 protein: CASTLWDRGTDTQYF
J gene: TRBJ2-3
CDR3 length: 15
clone size: -
V gene: TRBV6-1
D gene: TRBD1

CDR3 DNA: TGCGCCAGCAGCTTAAATACTGGCCCAGGGGGTCTTGAAGCTTTCTTT
CDR3 protein: CASSLNTGPGGLEAFF
J gene: TRBJ1-1
CDR3 length: 16
clone size: -
V gene: TRBV5-1
D gene: TRBD1

CDR3 DNA: TGTGCCAGCAGTTTGAGTTGGGGGCCTGAAAAACTGTTTTTT
CDR3 protein: CASSLSWGPEKLFF
J gene: TRBJ1-4
CDR3 length: 14
clone size: -
V gene: TRBV7-8
D gene: -

CDR3 DNA: TGTGCCAGCAGTTTTTTGGGGCAGGGGTACGAGCAGTACTTC
CDR3 protein: CASSFLGQGYEQYF
J gene: TRBJ2-7
CDR3 length: 14
clone size: -
V gene: TRBV27
D gene: -

CDR3 DNA: TGTGCCAGCAGTTACTCGACAGGGAGAGGGCGGAACGAGCAGTACTTC
CDR3 protein: CASSYSTGRGRNEQYF
J gene: TRBJ2-7
CDR3 length: 16
clone size: -
V gene: TRBV6-5
D gene: TRBD1

CDR3 DNA: TGTGCCAGCAGCCACGGTAGCGGGAGAGGGTACGAGCAGTACTTC
CDR3 protein: CASSHGSGRGYEQYF
J gene: TRBJ2-7
CDR3 length: 15
clone size: -
V gene: TRBV11-2
D gene: TRBD2

CDR3 DNA: TGTGCTTCTTCTCTTTTGGGACAGCAAGCTTTCTTT
CDR3 protein: CASSLLGQQAFF
J gene: TRBJ1-1
CDR3 length: 12
clone size: -
V gene: TRBV30
D gene: TRBD1

CDR3 DNA: TGTGCCAGCAGCTTAGCGCCGGGCTCGGGGTCCTATGGCTACACCTTC
CDR3 protein: CASSLAPGSGSYGYTF
J gene: TRBJ1-2
CDR3 length: 16
clone size: -
V gene: TRBV7-6
D gene: -

CDR3 DNA: TGCGCCAGCAGCCTCCGGAGGACCGGAACCCAAGAGGCCCAGTACTTC
CDR3 protein: CASSLRRTGTQEAQYF
J gene: TRBJ2-5
CDR3 length: 16
clone size: -
V gene: TRBV5-1
D gene: -

CDR3 DNA: TGTGCCAGCAGAACATCAGGGTTCGCCGACAATGAGCAGTTCTTC
CDR3 protein: CASRTSGFADNEQFF
J gene: TRBJ2-1
CDR3 length: 15
clone size: -
V gene: TRBV6-6
D gene: -

CDR3 DNA: TGCGCCAGCAGCCAAGTGTTTCAGGGCCTCGACGAGCAGTACTTC
CDR3 protein: CASSQVFQGLDEQYF
J gene: TRBJ2-7
CDR3 length: 15
clone size: -
V gene: TRBV4-1
D gene: -

CDR3 DNA: TGCGCCAGCAGCTTCAAGGGGTGGGGCACTGAAGCTTTCTTT
CDR3 protein: CASSFKGWGTEAFF
J gene: TRBJ1-1
CDR3 length: 14
clone size: -
V gene: TRBV5-1
D gene: -

CDR3 DNA: TGTGCCAGTACCCCAGGGAGGGGGGGTGATCAGCCCCAGCATTTT
CDR3 protein: CASTPGRGGDQPQHF
J gene: TRBJ1-5
CDR3 length: 15
clone size: -
V gene: TRBV19
D gene: -

CDR3 DNA: TGTGCCAGCAGTTTACAGGGGCAGGGCTATGGCTACACCTTC
CDR3 protein: CASSLQGQGYGYTF
J gene: TRBJ1-2
CDR3 length: 14
clone size: -
V gene: TRBV28
D gene: -

CDR3 DNA: TGTGCCAGCAGCTTAGCGTTCCCCGATCAGCCCCAGCATTTT
CDR3 protein: CASSLAFPDQPQHF
J gene: TRBJ1-5
CDR3 length: 14
clone size: -
V gene: TRBV7-2
D gene: -

CDR3 DNA: TGTGCCAGCAGCCATCGGGGCGGGGAAGACGGCTACACCTTC
CDR3 protein: CASSHRGGEDGYTF
J gene: TRBJ1-2
CDR3 length: 14
clone size: medium-sized
V gene: TRBV5-6
D gene: -

CDR3 DNA: TGTGCCAGCAGTGAATTGCGGGGGGGCACAGATACGCAGTATTTT
CDR3 protein: CASSELRGGTDTQYF
J gene: TRBJ2-3
CDR3 length: 15
clone size: -
V gene: TRBV6-1
D gene: TRBD2

CDR3 DNA: TGTGCCAGTAGTATCGTCGGGAACCCCTATGGCTACACCTTC
CDR3 protein: CASSIVGNPYGYTF
J gene: TRBJ1-2
CDR3 length: 14
clone size: -
V gene: TRBV19
D gene: -

CDR3 DNA: TGTGCCAGCAGACCCGGGACTACTGGGGAGACCCAGTACTTC
CDR3 protein: CASRPGTTGETQYF
J gene: TRBJ2-5
CDR3 length: 14
clone size: -
V gene: TRBV11-2
D gene: TRBD2

CDR3 DNA: TGTGCCAGCGGAGGGGTCAGGGAATATAGCAATCAGCCCCAGCATTTT
CDR3 protein: CASGGVREYSNQPQHF
J gene: TRBJ1-5
CDR3 length: 16
clone size: -
V gene: TRBV28
D gene: -

CDR3 DNA: TGTGCCAGCAGTTTCAGGGACAGCTACGAGCAGTACTTC
CDR3 protein: CASSFRDSYEQYF
J gene: TRBJ2-7
CDR3 length: 13
clone size: -
V gene: TRBV27
D gene: TRBD1

CDR3 DNA: TGTGCCAGCAGCGTAGGGGGCAGCTCCTATAATTCACCCCTCCACTTT
CDR3 protein: CASSVGGSSYNSPLHF
J gene: TRBJ1-6
CDR3 length: 16
clone size: -
V gene: TRBV9
D gene: -

CDR3 DNA: TGTGCCAGCAGCGAAGGGGGGGGAGGCGACGAGCAGTACTTC
CDR3 protein: CASSEGGGGDEQYF
J gene: TRBJ2-7
CDR3 length: 14
clone size: -
V gene: TRBV6-1
D gene: -

CDR3 DNA: TGCGCCAGCAGCCAAGTCCAGCAGGGGAGCAATCAGCCCCAGCATTTT
CDR3 protein: CASSQVQQGSNQPQHF
J gene: TRBJ1-5
CDR3 length: 16
clone size: -
V gene: TRBV4-1
D gene: -

CDR3 DNA: TGTGCCAGCAGTGAAGCGGACAGTCCCACTGAAGCTTTCTTT
CDR3 protein: CASSEADSPTEAFF
J gene: TRBJ1-1
CDR3 length: 14
clone size: -
V gene: TRBV6-1
D gene: -

CDR3 DNA: TGTGCCAGCAGCTTAGACACAGTCCGAAGCTATGGCTACACCTTC
CDR3 protein: CASSLDTVRSYGYTF
J gene: TRBJ1-2
CDR3 length: 15
clone size: -
V gene: TRBV7-8
D gene: -

CDR3 DNA: TGTGCCAGCAGTTTATCTTGGGGTGTTGGGGCCGAAACAGGGGGGGAGCAGTACTTC
CDR3 protein: CASSLSWGVGAETGGEQYF
J gene: TRBJ2-7
CDR3 length: 19
clone size: -
V gene: TRBV27
D gene: TRBD1

CDR3 DNA: TGTGCCAGCAGCCCGTCACTAGCGGGATACACAGATACGCAGTATTTT
CDR3 protein: CASSPSLAGYTDTQYF
J gene: TRBJ2-3
CDR3 length: 16
clone size: -
V gene: TRBV27
D gene: TRBD2

CDR3 DNA: TGTGCCAGCAGCTTAGAGGAGGCCCGAGGCTATAACTATGGCTACACCTTC
CDR3 protein: CASSLEEARGYNYGYTF
J gene: TRBJ1-2
CDR3 length: 17
clone size: -
V gene: TRBV7-9
D gene: -

CDR3 DNA: TGTGCTAGTGGTTCGGACAGGGTTAGTAATGAGCAGTTCTTC
CDR3 protein: CASGSDRVSNEQFF
J gene: TRBJ2-1
CDR3 length: 14
clone size: -
V gene: TRBV12-5
D gene: TRBD1

CDR3 DNA: TGTGCCAGCATCGACAGGGGGCTCTCCTACGAGCAGTACTTC
CDR3 protein: CASIDRGLSYEQYF
J gene: TRBJ2-7
CDR3 length: 14
clone size: -
V gene: TRBV6-6
D gene: TRBD1

CDR3 DNA: TGCAGCGTTGAACCCCTCATGAGGGATCTGGGGGAGACCCAGTACTTC
CDR3 protein: CSVEPLMRDLGETQYF
J gene: TRBJ2-5
CDR3 length: 16
clone size: -
V gene: TRBV29-1
D gene: -

CDR3 DNA: TGCGCCAGCAGCCGCGGAACAGGGGTCAGTGGGGCCAACGTCCTGACTTTC
CDR3 protein: CASSRGTGVSGANVLTF
J gene: TRBJ2-6
CDR3 length: 17
clone size: -
V gene: TRBV4-1
D gene: TRBD1

CDR3 DNA: TGTGCCAGCAGTTTTAGCGGGGGGGCCTACAATGAGCAGTTCTTC
CDR3 protein: CASSFSGGAYNEQFF
J gene: TRBJ2-1
CDR3 length: 15
clone size: -
V gene: TRBV28
D gene: TRBD2

CDR3 DNA: TGCGCCAGCAGCTTGGTCCCCCCGGACAGGGGATTCAATGAGCAGTTCTTC
CDR3 protein: CASSLVPPDRGFNEQFF
J gene: TRBJ2-1
CDR3 length: 17
clone size: -
V gene: TRBV5-1
D gene: TRBD1